This T cell receptor beta chain came from a study of T cells after yellow fever vaccination. Study-level background: Some fractions had low cell numbers, and these were prepared with SMART-Seq v4 Ultra Low Input. The study's findings and limits: Weaker, the secondary response peaked sooner, at day 5 versus 15.

With 3 bases removed from V and 1 base from J, the gap between germline ends came to 8 bases. Per the germline V gene, CDR1 is KGHSH and CDR2 is LQKENI. The CDR3 covers 14 residues. UMIs and a universal primer site were added when TCR cDNA was made by 5'RACE template switching. TCRdb ran MiXCR on the 5' RACE reads and lists one entry per CDR3 protein. The sample lists about 240,000 distinct CDR3 sequences, less than 9% seen once, with more than 0.8% in the top ten. This clonotype was detected ten times or more. The antigen remains undetermined. The receptor's source is a man aged 25 to 40 who received the YFV17D yellow fever vaccine. The gene calls are TRBV18 and TRBJ2-3, with D unresolved. Sequencing used CD4+ T cells sorted from PBMCs, obtained 15 days after the yellow fever booster vaccination. CDR3 sequence reads: CASSPQAGTDTQYF. In DNA, the CDR3 is TGTGCCAGCTCACCGCAGGCAGGCACAGATACGCAGTATTTT.